The TCR beta chain described here comes from a study of cytomegalovirus exposure and HLA in healthy donors. Whole-study context: The 95 to 150 validation repertoires used a platform that matched the one used for the approximately 610 first-cohort repertoires, as a later analysis reported. Study-wide points: First-cohort TCR clusters tended to co-occur in the roughly 130 validation repertoires, a later analysis found.

Using immunoSEQ multiplex PCR, the repertoire was profiled, and TCRdb retains in-frame clones only, with some absent. The table lists 150,000 to 200,000 clones, around 81% of them singletons. Regarding this clone: Its antigen is as yet unknown.

V was clipped by 2 bases and J by 8 bases, with 18 bases between them. The germline CDR1 and CDR2 sequences are SGDLS and YYNGEE. The CDR3 consists of 15 residues. The sample taken for sequencing was PBMCs. This chain uses TRBV9 with TRBJ2-3, with a possible D match to TRBD1 (5 bases). The receptor was derived from a young man in good health and CMV-seropositive. CDR3 bases: TGTGCCAGCAGCGTGGAAGGGGCCCTCAAGGGTACGCAGTATTTT. Its protein is CASSVEGALKGTQYF.